One and the same sample provided the 11 T cell receptor beta chains below, sequenced in a study of T cell repertoires and HLA-DP antigens (dated by TCRdb to the late 2010s). The library relied on the immunoSEQ multiplex PCR assay. In its TCRdb copy, this immuneACCESS table keeps in-frame sequences only and misses some clones. Where compared with another copy, unresolved V genes explain less than half of these, and the others have no known cause. The sample includes about 73,000 clones, with about four fifths observed a single time. The ten largest clones represent around 1.4% of the sample. These receptors have no known antigen. Sequenced material: CD4+ T cells from PBMCs. The receptors shown here come from a man aged 55 to 70 in good health and CMV-seronegative.

The rearrangement uses TRBV9 and TRBJ2-1; the D gene is possibly TRBD1 (5 bases). CDR1 SGDLS and CDR2 YYNGEE come from the germline V gene. CDR3 length: 13 residues. Trimming shortened V by 3 bases and J by 10 bases, and 14 bases separated the two germline ends. The CDR3 protein is CASSGQPDMEQFF. CDR3 sequence (DNA): TGTGCCAGCAGCGGACAGCCAGACATGGAGCAGTTCTTC. The whole variable domain, filled in from reference TRBV9 and TRBJ2-1, reads DSGVTQTPKHLITATGQRVTLRCSPRSGDLSVYWYQQSLDQGLQFLIQYYNGEERAKGNILERFSAQQFPDLHSELNLSSLELGDSALYFCASSGQPDMEQFFGPGTRLTVL.

The genes are TRBV30 and TRBJ2-5; 11 bases align to TRBD2. CDR3 length equals 20 residues. The junction had 18 bases not matched to a gene; V was cut back by 3 bases and J by 0 bases. Germline V gene sequence: CDR1 GTSNPN, CDR2 SVGIG (reference sequence). CDR3: CAWSLPMGSGRALYQETQYF. DNA of the CDR3: TGTGCCTGGAGCCTACCCATGGGTAGCGGGAGGGCCTTGTACCAAGAGACCCAGTACTTC.

J is TRBJ2-5 and V is TRBV7-7, with D perhaps matching TRBD1 or TRBD2 (5 bases each). The V gene's germline CDR1 is SSHAT and CDR2 FNYEAQ (reference sequence). CDR3 length: 15 amino acids. The germline V and J ends were trimmed by 2 bases and 1 base, with 11 bases remaining between them. CDR3 in amino acids: CASSLYGGVQETQYF. In DNA form, the CDR3 reads TGTGCCAGCAGCTTATATGGGGGAGTCCAAGAGACCCAGTACTTC.

The J gene is TRBJ2-7, the V gene TRBV6-5; D is undetermined. This CDR3 is built from 15 residues. Between the trimmed V and J ends, which lost 6 bases and 4 bases, there was a span of 19 bases. Germline lookup yields CDR1 MNHEY and CDR2 SVGAGI. This chain's CDR3 is CASSRRWGSQYEQYV. DNA of the CDR3: TGTGCCAGCAGCCGGCGTTGGGGATCACAATACGAGCAGTACGTC.

The chain is built from TRBV6-1 and TRBJ2-7; 9 bases map to TRBD2. V was pared by 10 bases and J by 6 bases, with 10 bases of the junction left unmatched. The CDR3 has 13 amino acids. Germline values: CDR1 MNHNS, CDR2 SASEGT. Here the CDR3 reads CATSWREGLEQYV. The DNA of the CDR3 is TGTGCCACCTCGTGGCGGGAGGGCCTCGAGCAGTACGTC.

The rearrangement uses TRBV19 and TRBJ2-7; tentatively, D is TRBD1 or TRBD2 (5 bases each). The CDR3 is 17 amino acids. With 3 bases removed from V and 3 bases from J, the gap between germline ends came to 21 bases. The germline V gene encodes CDR1 LNHDA and CDR2 SQIVND (reference sequence). CDR3 DNA: TGTGCCAGTAGTATGGGCCGTTGGGGGTTGGGTGACTACGAGCAGTACTTC. Protein sequence: CASSMGRWGLGDYEQYF.

V is TRBV6-1 and J is TRBJ2-7; TRBD1 might be the D (6 bases). CDR1 MNHNS and CDR2 SASEGT come from the germline V gene. Trimming left V 7 bases short and J 2 bases short, with 12 bases between. The CDR3 is made up of 13 amino acids. CDR3 residues: CASTGDGTYEQYF. DNA of the CDR3: TGTGCCAGCACAGGGGACGGGACCTACGAGCAGTACTTC.

The chain combines TRBV2 with TRBJ1-1, with a tentative D call TRBD1 (6 bases). This CDR3 is built from 15 residues. Trimming removed 1 base from V and 5 bases from J, with 14 bases in between. CDR1 SNHLY and CDR2 FYNNEI come from the germline V gene. The CDR3 DNA is TGTGCCAGCAGTGAAGAGGGTCAGGGGAGTACTGAAGCTTTCTTT. It codes for CASSEEGQGSTEAFF.

This chain uses TRBV19 with TRBJ1-1; TRBD1 matches at 8 bases. The CDR3 extends over 16 amino acids. Trimming took 10 bases from V and 2 from J; bases not matched to a gene: 15. Looked up from germline, CDR1 is LNHDA and CDR2 is SQIVND (reference sequence). The CDR3, as DNA: TGTGCCACCTCGACGCGACAGGGGAAGCCTAACACTGAAGCTTTCTTT. Protein product: CATSTRQGKPNTEAFF. The whole variable domain, filled in from reference TRBV19 and TRBJ1-1, reads DGGITQSPKYLFRKEGQNVTLSCEQNLNHDAMYWYRQDPGQGLRLIYYSQIVNDFQKGDIAEGYSVSREKKESFPLTVTSAQKNPTAFYLCATSTRQGKPNTEAFFGQGTRLTVV.

The chain links TRBV9 to TRBJ2-5; TRBD1 might be the D (6 bases). This CDR3 is 16 amino acids long. V lost 0 bases, J lost 5 bases, and 17 bases lay in between. Germline values: CDR1 SGDLS, CDR2 YYNGEE. The CDR3 DNA reads TGTGCCAGCAGCGTAGCCGGCATACAGGGCGCGGAGACCCAGTACTTC. Translating it yields CASSVAGIQGAETQYF.

The V and J genes are TRBV6-5 and TRBJ1-5; the D is unclear. Trimming stripped 6 bases from V and 7 bases from J, with 13 bases between. Germline CDR1 and CDR2: MNHEY and SVGAGI. CDR3 size: 13 residues. CDR3 sequence reads: CASRASRLQPQHF. CDR3 in DNA: TGTGCCAGCAGGGCCAGTAGGCTACAGCCCCAGCATTTT.